This passage covers 28 T cell receptor beta chains from one sample sequenced in a study of beta chain features in type 1 diabetes. Study results and caveats: Type 1 diabetes patients had moderately but significantly shorter TCRB CDR3s in all four CD4+ subsets.

These TCRs are of unknown antigen specificity. Expressed TCRB transcripts got sequenced, as all isolated RNA was reverse transcribed. The table came from immunoSEQ multiplex PCR; TCRdb's copy has only in-frame clones and leaves some out. The sample includes around 250,000 clones, approximately 15% of them seen just once. The sample consisted of naive CD4+ T cells from blood. These receptors came from a man aged 25 to 40 with type 1 diabetes.

This chain joins TRBV5-4 and TRBJ2-2, with a weak D call TRBD2 (5 bases). V was trimmed by 3 bases and J by 1 base, leaving 13 bases between them. The CDR3 loop spans 16 amino acids. Per the germline V gene, CDR1 is SGHNT and CDR2 is YYREEE (reference sequence). This chain's CDR3 is CASSSGLSMNTGELFF. The CDR3 DNA follows: TGTGCCAGCAGCTCAGGACTCTCAATGAACACCGGGGAGCTGTTTTTT.

The table lists this clone with a few counts. The J gene is TRBJ2-7, the V gene TRBV6-5, with no clear D. V lost 2 bases and J lost 1, with 9 bases in between. This CDR3 has 14 residues. Germline V lookup: CDR1 MNHEY, CDR2 SVGAGI. As DNA, the CDR3 is TGTGCCAGCAGTTACGCCTACCGGTCCTACGAGCAGTACTTC. This gives the protein CASSYAYRSYEQYF.

J is TRBJ2-1 and V is TRBV11-2, with 7 bases lining up with TRBD2. Trimming at V came to 3 bases and at J to 4 bases, leaving 9 bases not matched to a gene. Germline V gives CDR1 SGHAT, CDR2 FQNNGV. The CDR3 is 16 amino acids. The DNA for the CDR3 is TGTGCCAGCAGCTTTACTAGCGCATGGGTATACAATGAGCAGTTCTTC. Translation gives CASSFTSAWVYNEQFF.

This clone was picked up a small number of times. The chain links TRBV4-2 to TRBJ2-2; 14 nucleotides line up with TRBD2. CDR1 is LGHNA, CDR2 YNFKEQ, per germline. V trimming: 4 bases; J trimming: 6 bases; junction bases outside the gene matches: 7. The CDR3 length is 17 residues. The CDR3 DNA sequence: TGTGCCAGCAGCCCCGAAGGACTAGCGGGAGGTGCCGGGGAGCTGTTTTTT. Encoded protein: CASSPEGLAGGAGELFF.

The chain uses TRBV28 and TRBJ2-2; TRBD2 might be the D (6 bases). This CDR3 comprises 13 residues. V was trimmed by 6 bases and J by 1 base, leaving 6 bases between them. CDR1 and CDR2 (germline): MDHEN, SYDVKM. CDR3 region: CASREGNTGELFF. The DNA of the CDR3 is TGTGCCAGCAGGGAGGGGAACACCGGGGAGCTGTTTTTT.

This clone was observed once. The chain combines TRBV7-2 with TRBJ2-3; TRBD2 aligns across 8 bases. The CDR3 sequence is 15 residues long. V shed 1 base and J 6 bases; nucleotides not matched to a gene: 6. Germline assignment: CDR1 SGHTA and CDR2 FQGNSA. CDR3 loop: CASSLVAGSRDTQYF. The CDR3 region has the DNA TGTGCCAGCAGCTTAGTAGCGGGGAGTAGGGATACGCAGTATTTT. The variable domain in full, completed from reference TRBV7-2 and TRBJ2-3, reads GAGVSQSPSNKVTEKGKDVELRCDPISGHTALYWYRQSLGQGLEFLIYFQGNSAPDKSGLPSDRFSAERTGGSVSTLTIQRTQQEDSAVYLCASSLVAGSRDTQYFGPGTRLTVL.

This sequence joins TRBV5-1 and TRBJ2-3; 12 bases align to TRBD2. The germline gives CDR1 SGHRS, CDR2 YFSETQ. CDR3 length equals 18 residues. J gave up 5 bases and V 3 bases, and 13 bases lay outside the gene matches. CDR3 bases: TGCGCCAGCAGCTATGGTCGCCTAGCGGGAGGGCCGGGAGATACGCAGTATTTT. The encoded protein is CASSYGRLAGGPGDTQYF.

CDR3 nucleotides: TGTGCCAGCAGCTTCGACACCTACGAGCAGTACTTC. This encodes CASSFDTYEQYF. The chain employs TRBV7-2 and TRBJ2-7; D remains unclear. Trimming removed 3 bases at V and 2 bases at J, with 5 bases between. The CDR3 runs 12 residues. Germline V lookup: CDR1 SGHTA, CDR2 FQGNSA.

This clone was seen more than once but under ten times. V usage is TRBV28 and J usage is TRBJ2-7, with 7 bases aligning to TRBD2. Losses at the gene ends were 6 bases for V and 7 bases for J; bases not matched to a gene: 15. This CDR3 comprises 15 residues. CDR1 MDHEN and CDR2 SYDVKM come from the germline V gene. CDR3 residues: CASRLGGTQVREQYF. CDR3 in DNA: TGTGCCAGCAGGCTGGGAGGGACGCAGGTTAGAGAGCAGTACTTC.

The chain recombines TRBV18 with TRBJ2-1, with 7 bases that match TRBD2. CDR1 is KGHSH and CDR2 is LQKENI in the germline V gene. The CDR3 spans 15 residues. The trim removed 2 bases at V and 5 bases at J, leaving 6 bases unmatched. The chain's CDR3 is CASSPGTSVDNEQFF. The CDR3, as DNA: TGTGCCAGCTCACCAGGAACTAGCGTAGACAATGAGCAGTTCTTC.

V and J are TRBV9 and TRBJ1-1, with D possibly being TRBD1 (5 bases). V was shortened by 0 bases and J by 6 bases, with 18 bases between the two germline ends. Germline values: CDR1 SGDLS, CDR2 YYNGEE. The CDR3 covers 16 residues. CDR3 sequence reads: CASSVVRGDGGSEAFF. CDR3 nucleotide sequence: TGTGCCAGCAGCGTAGTCCGAGGGGATGGGGGGTCTGAAGCTTTCTTT. Full variable domain (missing parts from reference TRBV9 and TRBJ1-1): DSGVTQTPKHLITATGQRVTLRCSPRSGDLSVYWYQQSLDQGLQFLIQYYNGEERAKGNILERFSAQQFPDLHSELNLSSLELGDSALYFCASSVVRGDGGSEAFFGQGTRLTVV.

The CDR3 bases are TGTGCCAGCAGTTCGGCGACAGGGGAAACTGAAGCTTTCTTT. Amino acid sequence: CASSSATGETEAFF. The chain combines TRBV28 with TRBJ1-1, with 8 bases lining up with TRBD1. CDR1 MDHEN and CDR2 SYDVKM come from the germline V gene. The V and J ends lost 4 bases and 5 bases, in that order; junction bases with no gene match: 6. CDR3 length equals 14 residues.

The V gene is TRBV19, the J gene TRBJ2-4; D is perhaps TRBD2 (5 bases). CDR1 LNHDA and CDR2 SQIVND come from the germline V gene (reference sequence). V gave up 7 bases and J gave up 9 bases, with 10 bases separating them. The CDR3 sequence is 11 residues long. This CDR3 reads CASIEGSIQYF. DNA of the CDR3: TGTGCCAGTATCGAGGGAAGCATTCAGTACTTC. Based on the CDR3 plus reference TRBV19 and TRBJ2-4, the full variable domain is DGGITQSPKYLFRKEGQNVTLSCEQNLNHDAMYWYRQDPGQGLRLIYYSQIVNDFQKGDIAEGYSVSREKKESFPLTVTSAQKNPTAFYLCASIEGSIQYFGAGTRLSVL.

This clone was counted a few times. V is TRBV7-9 and J is TRBJ2-1; 7 nucleotides match TRBD2. This CDR3 has 15 residues. Germline CDR1 SEHNR, CDR2 FQNEAQ (reference sequence). V shed 8 bases, J shed 2 bases, and the junction held 9 bases outside the gene matches. CDR3 in amino acids: CASSPGGSTYNEQFF. CDR3 sequence (DNA): TGTGCCAGCTCCCCCGGCGGGAGTACCTACAATGAGCAGTTCTTC.

J is TRBJ1-1 and V is TRBV29-1; D gene unclear. Germline CDR1 reads SQVTM; CDR2 reads ANQGSEA. This CDR3 spans 15 amino acids. V was cut by 3 bases and J by 0 bases, with 14 bases left in between. The CDR3 bases are TGCAGCGTTGACGGGGAGGGAGCTTTGAACACTGAAGCTTTCTTT. Translating it yields CSVDGEGALNTEAFF.

V and J are TRBV27 and TRBJ1-3, with D unresolved. V was clipped by 7 bases and J by 4 bases, with 11 bases between them. The CDR3 spans 13 residues. Germline CDR1 MNHEY, CDR2 SMNVEV (reference sequence). The CDR3 DNA is TGTGCCAGCATCGGTAAATCGGGAAACACCATATATTTT. Translation gives CASIGKSGNTIYF.

This rearrangement joins TRBV28 to TRBJ2-2; 14 bases are a match to TRBD2. CDR1 and CDR2 from the germline V gene are MDHEN and SYDVKM. V shed 7 bases, J shed 9 bases, and the junction held 7 bases outside the gene matches. The CDR3 is 15 residues long. This CDR3 is CASTLTSGRVRELFF. The CDR3 DNA follows: TGTGCCAGCACCTTGACTAGCGGGAGGGTCCGGGAGCTGTTTTTT.

There are a few counts of this clone. The chain is built from TRBV7-9 and TRBJ2-7; 8 positions agree with TRBD1. This CDR3 region has 15 residues. Germline V lookup: CDR1 SEHNR, CDR2 FQNEAQ (reference sequence). The ends lost 6 bases at V and 0 bases at J; junction bases unmatched: 7. The chain's CDR3 is CASSPDRGISYEQYF. The CDR3, as DNA: TGTGCCAGCAGTCCTGACAGGGGCATCTCCTACGAGCAGTACTTC.

This clone was recorded a few times. CDR3 residues: CASSLGQDYNEQFF. CDR3 in DNA: TGCGCCAGCAGCCTCGGACAGGACTACAATGAGCAGTTCTTC. The chain recombines TRBV4-1 with TRBJ2-1, with 7 bases matching TRBD1. The V and J ends lost 4 bases and 3 bases, in that order; junction bases with no gene match: 3. Germline V CDR1 and CDR2: MGHRA, YSYEKL. This CDR3 spans 14 amino acids.

CDR3 DNA: TGTGCCAGCAGGGTGGTGGAGTGGTCAGAGACCCAGTACTTC. Translating gives CASRVVEWSETQYF. The genes are TRBV6-5 and TRBJ2-5; D unclear. Germline V gives CDR1 MNHEY, CDR2 SVGAGI. The CDR3 has 14 residues. V lost 6 bases and J 4 bases, leaving 15 bases between the germline ends.

The table lists this clone with a few counts. V usage is TRBV28 and J usage is TRBJ1-2; TRBD1 might be the D (6 bases). V lost 4 bases and J lost 2, with 14 bases in between. Germline assignment: CDR1 MDHEN and CDR2 SYDVKM. This CDR3 region has 15 residues. The CDR3 region has the DNA TGTGCCAGCAGTTCAAATACAAGGGGGAACTATGGCTACACCTTC. Translated, it gives CASSSNTRGNYGYTF.

The chain is built from TRBV5-6 and TRBJ2-7, with 7 bases that match TRBD1. The germline V gene has CDR1 SGHDT and CDR2 YYEEEE. This CDR3 is built from 13 residues. V trimming: 0 bases; J trimming: 7 bases; junction bases outside the gene matches: 4. CDR3 sequence (DNA): TGTGCCAGCAGCTTGGGAGTGACAGGGGAGCAGTACTTC. Amino acid sequence: CASSLGVTGEQYF.

The gene calls are TRBV5-1 and TRBJ1-2; D ambiguous. The CDR3 spans 14 residues. Trimming took off 0 bases at V and 2 bases at J, with 8 bases between the two ends. The germline gives CDR1 SGHRS, CDR2 YFSETQ. CDR3 in amino acids: CASSLALENYGYTF. CDR3 DNA: TGCGCCAGCAGCTTGGCCTTGGAGAACTATGGCTACACCTTC.

The rearrangement links TRBV28 to TRBJ1-3; unclear D gene. Trimming pared 10 bases from V and 0 bases from J, leaving 16 bases between. The CDR3 covers 15 residues. CDR1 MDHEN and CDR2 SYDVKM come from the germline V gene. The CDR3 DNA sequence: TGTGCCACCCTAACGAGCCTGTTCTCTGGAAACACCATATATTTT. It encodes CATLTSLFSGNTIYF.

Remarks on this clone: The sample contains more than one DNA sequence encoding this CDR3. The chain recombines TRBV28 with TRBJ1-2; no firm D call. V lost 3 bases and J lost 8, with 10 bases in between. The CDR3 loop spans 12 amino acids. Germline V gene sequence: CDR1 MDHEN, CDR2 SYDVKM. As DNA, the CDR3 is TGTGCCAGCAGTTTTCGCGGGAGGGGCTACACCTTC. Translating gives CASSFRGRGYTF.

The chain combines TRBV7-3 with TRBJ2-5; TRBD1 matches at 7 bases. The germline V gene has CDR1 SGHTA and CDR2 FQGTGA. This CDR3 region has 14 residues. After removal of 5 bases from V and 5 bases from J, the junction contained 8 bases not matched to a gene. The CDR3 sequence: CASSQTGRAETQYF. CDR3 DNA sequence: TGTGCCAGCAGCCAGACAGGGCGGGCGGAGACCCAGTACTTC.

The chain uses TRBV6-1 and TRBJ1-1, with TRBD1 matching over 8 bases. V was pared by 0 bases and J by 1 base, with 13 bases of the junction left unmatched. This CDR3 has 19 residues. Germline assignment: CDR1 MNHNS and CDR2 SASEGT. CDR3 loop: CASSEAPWATGTGNTEAFF. The DNA of the CDR3 is TGTGCCAGCAGTGAAGCCCCTTGGGCCACCGGGACAGGGAACACTGAAGCTTTCTTT.

On this clone itself: The identical CDR3 is also encoded by other nucleotide sequences in the sample. The V and J genes are TRBV7-9 and TRBJ1-1; no reliable D call. Germline V gene lookup returns CDR1 SEHNR and CDR2 FQNEAQ (reference sequence). Deletions cut 4 bases from V and 5 bases from J, with 5 bases between. The CDR3 runs 11 residues. The CDR3 DNA reads TGTGCCAGCAGCTCCGGGACTGAAGCTTTCTTT. Its protein product is CASSSGTEAFF.